The present T cell receptor beta chain was sequenced within a study of CD8 T cells in ankylosing spondylitis. Study-wide findings and caveats: According to the report, clones linked to the disease were significantly enriched in matched synovial fluid samples taken from ankylosing spondylitis patients.

Notes on this clonotype: As yet, its antigen is unknown.

TCRdb analysed the 5' RACE reads with MiXCR anew, one entry per CDR3 protein. Counted here are about 240,000 distinct CDR3 sequences, 8.6% occurring once; the ten biggest clones make up approximately 6.2%. The V gene end was trimmed by 5 bases and the J gene end by 6 bases; junction bases not matched to a gene: 4. CDR3 length: 13 residues. Germline V gene sequence: CDR1 SEHNR, CDR2 FQNEAQ (reference sequence). The sample consisted of blood, either unsorted or a sorted T cell fraction (not recorded which). J is TRBJ2-4 and V is TRBV7-9; the match to TRBD1 covers 7 bases. The clonotype originates from a male donor with ankylosing spondylitis or in good health (not recorded which). The CDR3 DNA reads as TGTGCCAGCAGCGCCCGGACAGGAAACATTCAGTACTTC. It translates to CASSARTGNIQYF. Variable domain in full (rest from reference TRBV7-9 and TRBJ2-4): DTGVSQNPRHKITKRGQNVTFRCDPISEHNRLYWYRQTLGQGPEFLTYFQNEAQLEKSRLLSDRFSAERPKGSFSTLEIQRTEQGDSAMYLCASSARTGNIQYFGAGTRLSVL.